This TCR beta chain was captured by sequencing in a study of shared clonotypes between healthy human individuals. It was CD45RO-negative cells, positively selected for CCR7, that made up naive CD8 cells, with terminally differentiated effector memory CD45RA+ cells excluded. The assay was immunoSEQ multiplex PCR, and TCRdb's table has in-frame clones only and misses some. This sample yields hundreds of thousands of clones, of which roughly 98% are seen a single time; 0.3% to 0.35% belongs to the top ten. The CDR3 extends over 16 amino acids. Looked up from germline, CDR1 is SGHRS and CDR2 is YFSETQ. Trimming took off 2 bases at V and 2 bases at J, with 14 bases between the two ends.

Specimen: naive CD8+ T cells sorted from blood. This clonotype was sampled from a man under 40 in good health. This chain uses TRBV5-1 with TRBJ2-1; D is uncertain. CDR3 in amino acids: CASSFGLVKPYNEQFF. The CDR3 DNA sequence: TGCGCCAGCAGCTTTGGATTGGTTAAGCCCTACAATGAGCAGTTCTTC.